A single sample is the source of the 24 T cell receptor beta chains below, sequenced in a study of blood T cell repertoires in COVID-19. Sequenced by immunoSEQ multiplex PCR; TCRdb stores in-frame clones only, minus some. The table includes about 21,000 clones, 75% to 90% detected once. The sample consisted of peripheral blood. These receptors were obtained from an elderly man with active or convalescent COVID-19.

The V and J genes are TRBV18 and TRBJ1-3; 8 bases agree with TRBD1. The CDR3 contains 16 residues. The junction had 6 bases not matched to a gene; V was cut back by 3 bases and J by 2 bases. Germline V gives CDR1 KGHSH, CDR2 LQKENI. CDR3 region: CASSPSTGGTGNTIYF. The CDR3 region has the DNA TGTGCCAGCTCACCGAGTACAGGGGGTACTGGAAACACCATATATTTT.

This chain connects TRBV19 to TRBJ2-3; the match to TRBD1 covers 8 bases. CDR3 length equals 15 residues. V trimming: 5 bases; J trimming: 6 bases; junction bases outside the gene matches: 10. CDR1 is LNHDA and CDR2 is SQIVND in the germline V gene (reference sequence). The CDR3 sequence: CASSLFSRTGDTQYF. CDR3 nucleotides: TGTGCCAGTAGTTTATTTTCTAGGACAGGGGATACGCAGTATTTT.

This chain connects TRBV28 to TRBJ1-3; no firm D call. CDR1 and CDR2 (germline): MDHEN, SYDVKM. The CDR3 contains 14 residues. V lost 8 bases and J 3 bases, leaving 14 bases between the germline ends. The CDR3 here is CASGLSEVGNTIYF. The CDR3 nucleotides read TGTGCCAGCGGCCTGTCGGAGGTTGGAAACACCATATATTTT.

The chain joins TRBV19 to TRBJ2-3, with D possibly TRBD2 on 6 matching bases. V was pared by 4 bases and J by 8 bases, with 16 bases between. The CDR3 runs 14 residues. CDR1 is LNHDA, CDR2 SQIVND, per germline (reference sequence). This CDR3 reads CASSSRDSEGTQYF. CDR3 sequence (DNA): TGTGCCAGTAGTAGTCGGGATTCGGAGGGTACGCAGTATTTT. Combining the CDR3 with reference TRBV19 and TRBJ2-3 gives the whole variable domain DGGITQSPKYLFRKEGQNVTLSCEQNLNHDAMYWYRQDPGQGLRLIYYSQIVNDFQKGDIAEGYSVSREKKESFPLTVTSAQKNPTAFYLCASSSRDSEGTQYFGPGTRLTVL.

The rearrangement links TRBV3-1 (or the pseudogene TRBV3-2) to TRBJ2-1; the D gene is possibly TRBD2 (5 bases). The germline CDR1 and CDR2 sequences are LGHDT and YNNKEL (reference sequence). The CDR3 is 14 residues long. V shed 3 bases and J shed 7 bases, with 13 bases lying between them. The CDR3 region is CASSQGVGGNEQFF. The CDR3 DNA reads TGTGCCAGCAGCCAGGGAGTAGGTGGGAATGAGCAGTTCTTC.

This clone was recorded once. CDR3 region: CASSTFQGQPQHF. As DNA, the CDR3 is TGTGCCAGCAGTACCTTCCAGGGACAGCCCCAGCATTTT. The genes are TRBV6-4 and TRBJ1-5, with a weak D call TRBD1 (5 bases). The V gene lost 5 bases and the J gene lost 7 bases, with 12 bases spanning the gap. CDR1 is MRHNA and CDR2 is SNTAGT in the germline V gene. The CDR3 extends over 13 amino acids.

The table lists this clone with a few counts. The chain is built from TRBV27 and TRBJ2-7; TRBD2 might be the D (5 bases). CDR3 length: 13 residues. Trimming stripped 2 bases from V and 2 bases from J, with 7 bases between. CDR1 is MNHEY, CDR2 SMNVEV, per germline (reference sequence). The DNA of the CDR3 is TGTGCCAGCAGTTTAGCACTAGCCTACGAGCAGTACTTC. Its translation: CASSLALAYEQYF.

The genes are TRBV10-1 and TRBJ2-1; TRBD2 aligns across 8 bases. J lost 3 bases, V lost 0 bases, and 10 bases had no gene match. CDR3 length: 18 amino acids. Germline CDR1 is WNHNN and CDR2 is SYGVQD (reference sequence). In DNA form, the CDR3 reads TGCGCCAGCAGTGAGTCGAAAAGCGGGAGCCCGTTCTACAATGAGCAGTTCTTC. Translation: CASSESKSGSPFYNEQFF.

This clone occurred a few times. This chain joins TRBV5-1 and TRBJ2-5; D is unclear. This CDR3 region has 15 residues. V was clipped by 4 bases and J by 5 bases, with 18 bases between them. Looked up from germline, CDR1 is SGHRS and CDR2 is YFSETQ. The CDR3 here is CASSPTAALWETQYF. CDR3 nucleotide sequence: TGCGCCAGCAGCCCCACGGCGGCACTCTGGGAGACCCAGTACTTC.

The chain links TRBV5-1 to TRBJ2-7; D gene ambiguous. CDR1 and CDR2 from the germline V gene are SGHRS and YFSETQ. The CDR3 consists of 13 residues. Trimming pared 1 base from V and 0 bases from J, leaving 5 bases between. CDR3: CASSLNNSYEQYF. CDR3 nucleotide sequence: TGCGCCAGCAGCTTGAACAACTCCTACGAGCAGTACTTC.

The chain joins TRBV6-5 to TRBJ2-7, with no clear D. Germline lookup yields CDR1 MNHEY and CDR2 SVGAGI. The length of the CDR3 is 13 residues. Trimming removed 8 bases at V and 4 bases at J, with 15 bases between. CDR3 nucleotides: TGTGCCAGCGAAGACTCATCTAGTTACGAGCAGTACTTC. Its protein product is CASEDSSSYEQYF.

V usage is TRBV11-2 and J usage is TRBJ2-1, with a tentative D call TRBD2 (5 bases). Looked up from germline, CDR1 is SGHAT and CDR2 is FQNNGV. V was cut by 4 bases and J by 5 bases, with 18 bases left in between. The CDR3 totals 16 residues. The CDR3 loop reads CASSSRRPGLNNEQFF. The CDR3 DNA is TGTGCCAGCAGCTCCAGAAGGCCCGGACTGAACAATGAGCAGTTCTTC.

The J gene is TRBJ2-1, the V gene TRBV3-1 (or the pseudogene TRBV3-2); 8 nucleotides line up with TRBD2. This CDR3 comprises 14 residues. Germline V gene sequence: CDR1 LGHDT, CDR2 YNNKEL (reference sequence). With V trimmed by 0 bases and J by 16 bases, 11 bases remained unmatched. The CDR3 nucleotides read TGTGCCAGCAGCCAAGACCCGTGGAGCGGGAGACAATTCTTC. It yields the protein CASSQDPWSGRQFF.

CDR3 DNA: TGCGCCAGCAGTGAGTGGGGCCCCCTTGAAAAACTGTTTTTT. This translates into CASSEWGPLEKLFF. The chain recombines TRBV10-2 with TRBJ1-4, with a tentative D call TRBD1 (5 bases). Looked up from germline, CDR1 is WSHSY and CDR2 is SAAADI. The CDR3 loop spans 14 amino acids. The V end lost 1 base, the J end lost 7 bases, and 10 bases lay between the germline ends.

This clone was recorded once. The V gene is TRBV6-1, the J gene TRBJ2-2; D is unclear. Germline V gene data show CDR1 as MNHNS and CDR2 as SASEGT. V lost 2 bases and J 5 bases, leaving 6 bases between the germline ends. The CDR3 length is 13 residues. The CDR3 bases are TGTGCCAGCAGTGAAAGGAGAACCGGGGAGCTGTTTTTT. Its translation: CASSERRTGELFF.

This clone was counted once. The chain has TRBV19 and TRBJ1-5; 8 bases map to TRBD1. Trimming at V came to 3 bases and at J to 7 bases, leaving 8 bases not matched to a gene. The CDR3 sequence is 15 residues long. Looked up from germline, CDR1 is LNHDA and CDR2 is SQIVND (reference sequence). CDR3 sequence reads: CASSISGQGKQPQHF. The CDR3 coding sequence is TGTGCCAGTAGTATTTCCGGACAGGGAAAACAGCCCCAGCATTTT.

This clone has more than one count but fewer than ten. The chain joins TRBV20-1 to TRBJ2-5, with 11 bases fitting TRBD2. Germline V lookup: CDR1 DFQATT, CDR2 SNEGSKA (reference sequence). The V and J ends lost 3 bases and 7 bases, in that order; junction bases with no gene match: 4. This CDR3 region has 13 residues. The CDR3, as DNA: TGCAGTGCTAGTGCAGGACTAGCGGGGACCCAGTACTTC. Residues: CSASAGLAGTQYF.

The rearrangement joins TRBV5-4 to TRBJ2-2; a possible D gene is TRBD2 (6 bases). The CDR3 consists of 16 residues. V was cut by 3 bases and J by 2 bases, with 14 bases left in between. Germline CDR1 and CDR2: SGHNT and YYREEE (reference sequence). This CDR3 is CASSSSGLHNTGELFF. DNA for the CDR3: TGTGCCAGCAGCTCTTCGGGACTCCATAACACCGGGGAGCTGTTTTTT.

This rearrangement joins TRBV28 to TRBJ2-7; 7 nucleotides match TRBD1. The J segment lost 3 bases and the V segment lost 5 bases, leaving 10 bases of the junction unmatched. The CDR3 has 15 residues. Germline CDR1 MDHEN, CDR2 SYDVKM. CDR3 in amino acids: CASSPQQGRNYEQYF. The CDR3 nucleotides are TGTGCCAGCAGTCCCCAACAGGGGCGTAACTACGAGCAGTACTTC.

The rearrangement joins TRBV19 to TRBJ1-4, with 7 bases lining up with TRBD1. Per germline, CDR1 LNHDA and CDR2 SQIVND (reference sequence). V trimming: 4 bases; J trimming: 8 bases; junction bases outside the gene matches: 10. The CDR3 contains 15 residues. The CDR3 DNA is TGTGCCAGTAGTACCGACAGGGATGTTGGAGAAAAACTGTTTTTT. Translation: CASSTDRDVGEKLFF.

V and J are TRBV3-1 (or the pseudogene TRBV3-2) and TRBJ1-2; TRBD1 matches 8 bases. Germline CDR1 LGHDT, CDR2 YNNKEL (reference sequence). Trimming at V came to 4 bases and at J to 4 bases, leaving 8 bases not matched to a gene. CDR3 length: 15 amino acids. In nucleotides, the CDR3 is TGTGCCAGCAGCCGCACGCTCAGGGGGCTCTATGGCTACACCTTC. The encoded protein is CASSRTLRGLYGYTF.

This sequence joins TRBV18 and TRBJ1-4; possibly TRBD1 for D (5 bases). This CDR3 comprises 16 residues. V was shortened by 4 bases and J by 0 bases, with 12 bases between the two germline ends. Germline CDR1 reads KGHSH; CDR2 reads LQKENI. The CDR3 here is CASSQGRSSTNEKLFF. CDR3 DNA: TGTGCCAGCTCACAGGGGCGCTCCTCAACTAATGAAAAACTGTTTTTT.

This chain connects TRBV28 to TRBJ1-2; a weak D match, TRBD1 (6 bases). This CDR3 has 14 amino acids. Trimming shortened V by 7 bases and J by 3 bases, and 15 bases separated the two germline ends. Per germline, CDR1 MDHEN and CDR2 SYDVKM. The CDR3 spells CASIKPRGDYGYTF. CDR3 in DNA: TGTGCCAGCATCAAACCCAGGGGAGACTATGGCTACACCTTC.

In this sample, this clone turned up a few times. The chain couples TRBV18 to TRBJ1-6; no clear D gene. Trimming shortened V by 2 bases and J by 8 bases, and 4 bases separated the two germline ends. Germline CDR1 is KGHSH and CDR2 is LQKENI. The CDR3 extends over 12 amino acids. CDR3 amino acids: CASSPGDSPLHF. CDR3 DNA sequence: TGTGCCAGCTCACCAGGAGATTCACCCCTCCACTTT.